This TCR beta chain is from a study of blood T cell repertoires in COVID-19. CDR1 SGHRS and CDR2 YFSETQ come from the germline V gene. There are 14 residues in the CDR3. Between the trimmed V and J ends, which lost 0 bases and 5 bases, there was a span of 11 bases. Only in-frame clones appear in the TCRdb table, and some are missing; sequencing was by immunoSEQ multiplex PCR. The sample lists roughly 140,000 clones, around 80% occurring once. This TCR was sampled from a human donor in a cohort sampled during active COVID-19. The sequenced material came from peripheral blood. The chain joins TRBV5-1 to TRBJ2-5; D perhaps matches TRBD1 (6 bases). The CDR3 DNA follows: TGCGCCAGCAGCTTGGCCGGGCAGGGGGAGACCCAGTACTTC. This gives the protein CASSLAGQGETQYF.